This note documents a single TCR beta chain sequence. The data derive from a study of T cells expressing NK-cell markers. From its re-call of the 5' RACE reads, TCRdb lists each CDR3 protein once, without DNA. The sample table sets out some 340,000 distinct CDR3 sequences. The germline V gene encodes CDR1 KGHDR and CDR2 SFDVKD. This CDR3 has 17 amino acids. The V call is TRBV24-1, the J call TRBJ2-3; TCRdb designates TRBD2, a call that cannot be tested without DNA. Specimen: blood T cells: a sorted CD56 or NKG2C T cell subset, CD4+ or CD8+ T cells, or bulk PBMC T cells (not recorded which). The clonotype comes from a man between 18 and 69 years old in good health. The CDR3 protein is CATTGAKKGAGSDTQYF.